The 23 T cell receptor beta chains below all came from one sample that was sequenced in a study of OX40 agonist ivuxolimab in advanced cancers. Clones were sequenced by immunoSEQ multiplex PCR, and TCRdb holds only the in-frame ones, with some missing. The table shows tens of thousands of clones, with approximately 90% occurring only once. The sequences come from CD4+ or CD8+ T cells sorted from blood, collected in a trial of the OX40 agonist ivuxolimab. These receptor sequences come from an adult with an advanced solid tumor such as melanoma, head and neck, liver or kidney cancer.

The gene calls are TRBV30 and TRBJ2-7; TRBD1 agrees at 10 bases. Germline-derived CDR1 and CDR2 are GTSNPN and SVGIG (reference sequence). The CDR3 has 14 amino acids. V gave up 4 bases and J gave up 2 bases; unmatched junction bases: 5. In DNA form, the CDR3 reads TGTGCCTGGAATTTGGGACAGGGGACCTACGAGCAGTACTTC. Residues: CAWNLGQGTYEQYF.

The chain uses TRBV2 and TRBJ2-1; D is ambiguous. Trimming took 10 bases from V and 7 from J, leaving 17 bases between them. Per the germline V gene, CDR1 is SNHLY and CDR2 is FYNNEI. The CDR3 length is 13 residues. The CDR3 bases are TGTGCCAACGACCAAAGGCTGAGTAATGAGCAGTTCTTC. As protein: CANDQRLSNEQFF.

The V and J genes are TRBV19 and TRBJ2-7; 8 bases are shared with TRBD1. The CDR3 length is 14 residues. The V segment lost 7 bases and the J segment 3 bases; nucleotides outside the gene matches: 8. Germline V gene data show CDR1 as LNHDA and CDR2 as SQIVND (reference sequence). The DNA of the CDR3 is TGTGCCAGTATCCCGGACAGGGAGGTCTACGAGCAGTACTTC. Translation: CASIPDREVYEQYF.

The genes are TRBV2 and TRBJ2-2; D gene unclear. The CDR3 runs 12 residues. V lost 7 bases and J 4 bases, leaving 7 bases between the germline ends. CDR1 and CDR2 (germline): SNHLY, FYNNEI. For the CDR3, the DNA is TGTGCCAGCACCAGACCCACCGGGGAGCTGTTTTTT. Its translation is CASTRPTGELFF.

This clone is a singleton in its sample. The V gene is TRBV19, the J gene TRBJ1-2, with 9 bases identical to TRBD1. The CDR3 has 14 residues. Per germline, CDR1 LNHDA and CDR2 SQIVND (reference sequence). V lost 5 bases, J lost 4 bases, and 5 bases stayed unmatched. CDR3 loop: CASSGPDRGYGYTF. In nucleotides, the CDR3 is TGTGCCAGTAGTGGGCCGGACAGGGGCTATGGCTACACCTTC.

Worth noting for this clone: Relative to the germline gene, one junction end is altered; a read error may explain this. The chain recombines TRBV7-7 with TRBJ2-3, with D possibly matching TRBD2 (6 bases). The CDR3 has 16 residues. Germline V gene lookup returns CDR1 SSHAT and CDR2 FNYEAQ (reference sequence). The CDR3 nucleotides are TGTGCTAGCAGCTTAGGGGCGGGAACTAGCACAGATACGCAGTATTTT. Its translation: CASSLGAGTSTDTQYF.

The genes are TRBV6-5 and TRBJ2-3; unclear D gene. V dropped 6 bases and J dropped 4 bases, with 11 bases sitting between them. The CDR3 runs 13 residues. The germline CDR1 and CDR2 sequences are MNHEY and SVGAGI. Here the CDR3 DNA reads TGTGCCAGCAGCAACGGGTGGTCAGATACGCAGTATTTT. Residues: CASSNGWSDTQYF.

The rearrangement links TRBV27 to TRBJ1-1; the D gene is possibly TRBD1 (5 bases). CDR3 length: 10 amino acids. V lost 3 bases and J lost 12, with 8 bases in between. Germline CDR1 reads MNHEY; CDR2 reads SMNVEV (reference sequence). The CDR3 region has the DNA TGTGCCAGCAGTTTCAGGGCAACTTTCTTT. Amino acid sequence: CASSFRATFF.

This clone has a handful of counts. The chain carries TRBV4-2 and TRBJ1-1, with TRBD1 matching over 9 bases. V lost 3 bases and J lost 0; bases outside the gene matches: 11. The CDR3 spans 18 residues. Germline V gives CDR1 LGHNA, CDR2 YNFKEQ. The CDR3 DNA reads TGTGCCAGCAGCCAGGTCCCGGGACAGGGAAAACTGAACACTGAAGCTTTCTTT. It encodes CASSQVPGQGKLNTEAFF.

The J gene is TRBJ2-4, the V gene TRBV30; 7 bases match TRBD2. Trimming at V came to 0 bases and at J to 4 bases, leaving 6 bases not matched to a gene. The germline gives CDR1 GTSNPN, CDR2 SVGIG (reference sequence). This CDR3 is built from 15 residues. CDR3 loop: CAWSVIGGRKNIQYF. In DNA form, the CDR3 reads TGTGCCTGGAGTGTAATCGGGGGGAGGAAAAACATTCAGTACTTC.

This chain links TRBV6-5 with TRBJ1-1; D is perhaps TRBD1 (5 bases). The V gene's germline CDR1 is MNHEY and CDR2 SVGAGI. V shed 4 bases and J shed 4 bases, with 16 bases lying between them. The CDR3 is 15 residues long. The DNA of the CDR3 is TGTGCCAGCAGTTCCTTGTCTGGGGGTGGCACTGAAGCTTTCTTT. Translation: CASSSLSGGGTEAFF.

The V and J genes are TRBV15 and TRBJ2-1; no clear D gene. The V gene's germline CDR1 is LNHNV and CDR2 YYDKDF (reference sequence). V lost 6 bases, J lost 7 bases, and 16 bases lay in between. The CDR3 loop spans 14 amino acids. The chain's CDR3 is CATRRPDQKNEQFF. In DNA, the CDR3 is TGTGCCACCAGAAGGCCGGACCAAAAGAATGAGCAGTTCTTC. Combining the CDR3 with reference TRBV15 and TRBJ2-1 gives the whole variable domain DAMVIQNPRYQVTQFGKPVTLSCSQTLNHNVMYWYQQKSSQAPKLLFHYYDKDFNNEADTPDNFQSRRPNTSFCFLDIRSPGLGDTAMYLCATRRPDQKNEQFFGPGTRLTVL.

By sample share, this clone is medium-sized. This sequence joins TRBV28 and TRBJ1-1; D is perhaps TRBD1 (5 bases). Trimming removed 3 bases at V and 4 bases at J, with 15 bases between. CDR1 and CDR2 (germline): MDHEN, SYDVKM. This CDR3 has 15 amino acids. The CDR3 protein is CASSFLDGGGTEAFF. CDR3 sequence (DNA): TGTGCCAGCAGTTTCCTAGACGGGGGGGGCACTGAAGCTTTCTTT. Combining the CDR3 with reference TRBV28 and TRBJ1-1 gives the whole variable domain DVKVTQSSRYLVKRTGEKVFLECVQDMDHENMFWYRQDPGLGLRLIYFSYDVKMKEKGDIPEGYSVSREKKERFSLILESASTNQTSMYLCASSFLDGGGTEAFFGQGTRLTVV.

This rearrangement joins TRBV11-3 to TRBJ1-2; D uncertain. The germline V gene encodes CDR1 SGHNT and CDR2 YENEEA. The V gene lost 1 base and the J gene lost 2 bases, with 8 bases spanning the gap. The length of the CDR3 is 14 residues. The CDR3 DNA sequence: TGTGCCAGCAGCTTAGTAGACGGCAACTATGGCTACACCTTC. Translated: CASSLVDGNYGYTF.

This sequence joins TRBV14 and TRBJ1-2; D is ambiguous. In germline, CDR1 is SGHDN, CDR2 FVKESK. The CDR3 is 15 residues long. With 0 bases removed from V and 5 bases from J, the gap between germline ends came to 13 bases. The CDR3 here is CASSQERQEWYGYTF. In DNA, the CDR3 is TGTGCCAGCAGCCAAGAGAGGCAGGAGTGGTATGGCTACACCTTC.

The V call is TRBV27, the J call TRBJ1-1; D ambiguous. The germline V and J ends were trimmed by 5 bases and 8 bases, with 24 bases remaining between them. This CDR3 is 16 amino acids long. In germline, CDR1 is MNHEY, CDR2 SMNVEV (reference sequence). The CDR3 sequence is CASSLIGPLLLEEAFF. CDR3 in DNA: TGTGCCAGCAGTCTAATAGGTCCCCTATTACTCGAGGAAGCTTTCTTT.

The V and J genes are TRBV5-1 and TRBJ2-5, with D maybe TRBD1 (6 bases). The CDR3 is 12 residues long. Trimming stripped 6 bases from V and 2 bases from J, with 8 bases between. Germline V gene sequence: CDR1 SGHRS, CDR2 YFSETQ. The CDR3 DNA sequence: TGCGCCAGCACAACAGGGCAAGAGACCCAGTACTTC. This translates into CASTTGQETQYF.

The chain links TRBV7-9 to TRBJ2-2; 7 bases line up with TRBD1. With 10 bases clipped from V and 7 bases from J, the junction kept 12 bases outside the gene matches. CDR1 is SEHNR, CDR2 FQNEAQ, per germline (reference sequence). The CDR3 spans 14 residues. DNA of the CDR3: TGTGCCATCGCGAGGGGGCGTTCTTACGGGGAGCTGTTTTTT. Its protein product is CAIARGRSYGELFF.

As DNA, the CDR3 is TGTGCCAGCAGCTTGTCTCTAGCGGCTTACGAGCAGTACTTC. It encodes CASSLSLAAYEQYF. This rearrangement joins TRBV5-4 to TRBJ2-7, with 7 bases fitting TRBD2. CDR3 length equals 14 residues. V shed 1 base and J 4 bases; nucleotides not matched to a gene: 5. In germline, CDR1 is SGHNT, CDR2 YYREEE (reference sequence). Drawing the rest from reference TRBV5-4 and TRBJ2-7, the complete variable domain is ETGVTQSPTHLIKTRGQQVTLRCSSQSGHNTVSWYQQALGQGPQFIFQYYREEENGRGNFPPRFSGLQFPNYSSELNVNALELDDSALYLCASSLSLAAYEQYFGPGTRLTVT.

The CDR3, as DNA: TGTGCCAGCGGGACAGGACGGCGAGAGACCCAGTACTTC. Residues: CASGTGRRETQYF. The rearrangement joins TRBV2 to TRBJ2-5; TRBD1 matches 8 bases. The trim removed 8 bases at V and 4 bases at J, leaving 6 bases unmatched. Germline CDR1 and CDR2: SNHLY and FYNNEI. This CDR3 is 13 amino acids long. Full variable domain (remainder filled in from reference TRBV2 and TRBJ2-5): EPEVTQTPSHQVTQMGQEVILRCVPISNHLYFYWYRQILGQKVEFLVSFYNNEISEKSEIFDDQFSVERPDGSNFTLKIRSTKLEDSAMYFCASGTGRRETQYFGPGTRLLVL.

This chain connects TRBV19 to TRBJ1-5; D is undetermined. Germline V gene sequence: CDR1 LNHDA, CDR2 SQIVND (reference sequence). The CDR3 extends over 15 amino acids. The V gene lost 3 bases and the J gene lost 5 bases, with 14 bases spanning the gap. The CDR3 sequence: CASSIIPASYQPQHF. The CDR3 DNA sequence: TGTGCCAGTAGTATTATCCCGGCCAGTTATCAGCCCCAGCATTTT.

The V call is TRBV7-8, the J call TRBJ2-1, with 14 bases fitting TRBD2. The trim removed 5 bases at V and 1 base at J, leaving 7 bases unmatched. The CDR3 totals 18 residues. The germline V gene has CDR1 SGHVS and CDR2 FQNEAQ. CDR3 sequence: CASSPGLAGEPSYNEQFF. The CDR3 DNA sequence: TGTGCCAGCAGCCCGGGACTAGCGGGAGAGCCTTCCTACAATGAGCAGTTCTTC.

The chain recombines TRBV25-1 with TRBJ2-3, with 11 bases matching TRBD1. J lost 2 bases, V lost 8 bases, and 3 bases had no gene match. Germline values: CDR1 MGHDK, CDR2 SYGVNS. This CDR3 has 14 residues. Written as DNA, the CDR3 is TGTGCCAGCCGGGGACAGGGGGTCACAGATACGCAGTATTTT. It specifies CASRGQGVTDTQYF.